The present T cell receptor (beta chain) was sequenced within a study of CD8 T cells in ankylosing spondylitis. The sample holds a few counts of this clonotype. The antigen remains unidentified. TCRdb independently ran MiXCR on the 5' RACE reads; one entry per CDR3 protein. The repertoire holds about 140,000 distinct CDR3 sequences, with approximately 9.2% as singletons. Broader study findings: The study looked at matched synovial fluid samples from ankylosing spondylitis patients. Disease-linked clones were reported to be significantly enriched there. Earlier authors reported some of these motif variants in reactive arthritis synovial fluid and blood.

What was sequenced was synovial fluid, either unsorted or a sorted T cell fraction (not recorded which). This clonotype originated in a male donor with ankylosing spondylitis.

For the CDR3, the DNA is TGCAGTGCTACTAGCTCCCACGGCCTAAATGAAAAACTGTTTTTT. Translating gives CSATSSHGLNEKLFF. The rearrangement uses TRBV20-1 and TRBJ1-4; D gene ambiguous. Germline V lookup: CDR1 DFQATT, CDR2 SNEGSKA (reference sequence). The CDR3 is made up of 15 amino acids. V lost 4 bases and J 5 bases, leaving 17 bases between the germline ends.